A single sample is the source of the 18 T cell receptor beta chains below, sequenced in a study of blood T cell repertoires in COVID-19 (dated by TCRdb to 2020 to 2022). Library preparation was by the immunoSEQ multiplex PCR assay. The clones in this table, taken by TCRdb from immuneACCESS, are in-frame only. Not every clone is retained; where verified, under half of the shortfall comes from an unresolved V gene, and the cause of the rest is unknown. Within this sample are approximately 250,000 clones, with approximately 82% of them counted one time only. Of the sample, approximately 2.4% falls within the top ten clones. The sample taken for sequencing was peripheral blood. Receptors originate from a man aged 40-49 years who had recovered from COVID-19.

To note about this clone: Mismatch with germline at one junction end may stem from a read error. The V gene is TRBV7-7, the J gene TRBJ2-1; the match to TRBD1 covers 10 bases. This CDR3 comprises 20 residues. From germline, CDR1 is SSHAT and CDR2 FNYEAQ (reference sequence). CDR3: CASSPGWLGTGVSSYNEQFF. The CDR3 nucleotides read TGTGCTAGCAGCCCCGGGTGGCTAGGGACAGGGGTCAGCTCCTACAATGAGCAGTTCTTC. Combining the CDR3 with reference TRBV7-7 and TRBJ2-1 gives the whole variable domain GAGVSQSPRYKVTKRGQDVTLRCDPISSHATLYWYQQALGQGPEFLTYFNYEAQPDKSGLPSDRFSAERPEGSISTLTIQRTEQRDSAMYRCASSPGWLGTGVSSYNEQFFGPGTRLTVL.

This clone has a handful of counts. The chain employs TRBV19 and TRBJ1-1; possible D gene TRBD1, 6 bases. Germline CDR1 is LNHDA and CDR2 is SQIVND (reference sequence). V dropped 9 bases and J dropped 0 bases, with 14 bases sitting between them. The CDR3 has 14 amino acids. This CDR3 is CASSRDNLNTEAFF. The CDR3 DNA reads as TGTGCCAGCAGCCGGGACAACCTGAACACTGAAGCTTTCTTT.

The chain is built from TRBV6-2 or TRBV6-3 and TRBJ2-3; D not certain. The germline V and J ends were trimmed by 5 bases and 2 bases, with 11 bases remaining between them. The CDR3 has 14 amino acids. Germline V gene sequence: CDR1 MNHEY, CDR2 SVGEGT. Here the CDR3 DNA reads TGTGCCAGCAGTCCCCGGAGTACCACAGATACGCAGTATTTT. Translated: CASSPRSTTDTQYF.

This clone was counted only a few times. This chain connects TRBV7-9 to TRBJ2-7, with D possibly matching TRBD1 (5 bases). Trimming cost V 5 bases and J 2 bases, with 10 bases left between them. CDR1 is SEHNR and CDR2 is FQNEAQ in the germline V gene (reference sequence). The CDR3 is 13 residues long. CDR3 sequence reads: CASSDSFTYEQYF. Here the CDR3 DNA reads TGTGCCAGCAGCGACAGCTTTACCTACGAGCAGTACTTC.

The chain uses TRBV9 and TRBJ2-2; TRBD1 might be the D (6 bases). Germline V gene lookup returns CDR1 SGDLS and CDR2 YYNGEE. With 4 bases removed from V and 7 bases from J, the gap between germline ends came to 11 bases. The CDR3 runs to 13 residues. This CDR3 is CASSPGAVGELFF. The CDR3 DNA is TGTGCCAGCAGCCCAGGGGCGGTCGGGGAGCTGTTTTTT.

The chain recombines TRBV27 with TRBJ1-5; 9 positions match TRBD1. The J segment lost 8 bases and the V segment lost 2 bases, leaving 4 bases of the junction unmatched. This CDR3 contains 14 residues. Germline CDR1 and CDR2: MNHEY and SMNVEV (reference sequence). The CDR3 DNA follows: TGTGCCAGCAGTTTAGGGACAGGGCTGGAGCCCCAGCATTTT. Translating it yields CASSLGTGLEPQHF.

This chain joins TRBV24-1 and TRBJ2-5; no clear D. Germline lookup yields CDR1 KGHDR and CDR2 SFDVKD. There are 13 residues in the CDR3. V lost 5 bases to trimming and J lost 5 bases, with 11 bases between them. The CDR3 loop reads CATSVPRQETQYF. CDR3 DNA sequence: TGTGCCACCAGTGTTCCCCGCCAGGAGACCCAGTACTTC.

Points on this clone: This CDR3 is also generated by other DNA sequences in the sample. The CDR3 DNA reads as TGTGCCAGTAGTATCGCGGATACGCAGTATTTT. This translates into CASSIADTQYF. The chain carries TRBV19 and TRBJ2-3, with D unclear. The CDR3 totals 11 residues. CDR1 LNHDA and CDR2 SQIVND come from the germline V gene (reference sequence). V was clipped by 3 bases and J by 6 bases, with 4 bases between them. Based on the CDR3 plus reference TRBV19 and TRBJ2-3, the full variable domain is DGGITQSPKYLFRKEGQNVTLSCEQNLNHDAMYWYRQDPGQGLRLIYYSQIVNDFQKGDIAEGYSVSREKKESFPLTVTSAQKNPTAFYLCASSIADTQYFGPGTRLTVL.

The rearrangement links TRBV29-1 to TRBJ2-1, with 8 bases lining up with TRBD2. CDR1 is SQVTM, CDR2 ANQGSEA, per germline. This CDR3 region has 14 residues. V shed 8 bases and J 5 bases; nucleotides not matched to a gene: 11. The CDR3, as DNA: TGCAGCCTCTCCCGGGGGGGGGCCGACAATGAGCAGTTCTTC. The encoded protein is CSLSRGGADNEQFF.

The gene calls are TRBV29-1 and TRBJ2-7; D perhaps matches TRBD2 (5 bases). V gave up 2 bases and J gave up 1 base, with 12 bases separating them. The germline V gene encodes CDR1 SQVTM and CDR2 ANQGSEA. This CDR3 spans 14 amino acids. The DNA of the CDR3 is TGCAGCGTTGAAAGAGCCGGAGGATCCTACGAGCAGTACTTC. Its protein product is CSVERAGGSYEQYF.

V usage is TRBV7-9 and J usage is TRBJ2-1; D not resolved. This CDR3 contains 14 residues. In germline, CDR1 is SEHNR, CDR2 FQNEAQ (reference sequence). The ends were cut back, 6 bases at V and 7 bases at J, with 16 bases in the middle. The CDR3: CASSYQYRENEQFF. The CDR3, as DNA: TGTGCCAGCAGTTACCAATATCGAGAGAATGAGCAGTTCTTC.

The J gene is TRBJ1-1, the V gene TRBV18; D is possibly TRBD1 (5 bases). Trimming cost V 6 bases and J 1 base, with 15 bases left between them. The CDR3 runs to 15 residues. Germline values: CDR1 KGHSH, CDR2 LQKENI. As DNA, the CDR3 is TGTGCCAGCTCGCCGAGCATCGACAGGAACACTGAAGCTTTCTTT. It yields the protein CASSPSIDRNTEAFF.

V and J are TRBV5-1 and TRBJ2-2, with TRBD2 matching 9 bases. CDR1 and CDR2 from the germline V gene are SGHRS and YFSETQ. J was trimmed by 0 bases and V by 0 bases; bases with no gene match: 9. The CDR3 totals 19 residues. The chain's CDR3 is CASSLVGLAFTTNTGELFF. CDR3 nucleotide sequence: TGCGCCAGCAGCTTGGTCGGACTAGCGTTTACCACGAACACCGGGGAGCTGTTTTTT.

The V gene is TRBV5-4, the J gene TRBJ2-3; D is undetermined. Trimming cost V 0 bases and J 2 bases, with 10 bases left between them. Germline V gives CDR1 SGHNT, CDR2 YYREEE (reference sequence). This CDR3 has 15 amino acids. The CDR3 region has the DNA TGTGCCAGCAGCTTGGACAAGATTTTCACAGATACGCAGTATTTT. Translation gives CASSLDKIFTDTQYF.

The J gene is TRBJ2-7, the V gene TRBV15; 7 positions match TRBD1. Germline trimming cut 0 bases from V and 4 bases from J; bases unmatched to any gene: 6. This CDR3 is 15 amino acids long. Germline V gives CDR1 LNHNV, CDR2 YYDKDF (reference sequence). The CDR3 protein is CATSRDFEGAYEQYF. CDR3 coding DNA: TGTGCCACCAGCAGAGATTTTGAGGGGGCGTACGAGCAGTACTTC.

CDR3 protein: CAISVGFSGQADYEQYF. As DNA, the CDR3 is TGTGCCATCAGTGTCGGGTTTTCGGGACAGGCGGACTACGAGCAGTACTTC. The chain joins TRBV10-3 to TRBJ2-7; TRBD1 matches at 8 bases. The germline gives CDR1 ENHRY, CDR2 SYGVKD. This CDR3 spans 17 amino acids. V was pared by 4 bases and J by 3 bases, with 14 bases of the junction left unmatched.

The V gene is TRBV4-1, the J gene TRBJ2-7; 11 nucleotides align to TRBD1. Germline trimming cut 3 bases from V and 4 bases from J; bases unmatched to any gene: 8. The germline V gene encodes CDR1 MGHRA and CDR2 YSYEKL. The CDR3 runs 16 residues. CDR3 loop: CASSHNAGTGGYEQYF. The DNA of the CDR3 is TGCGCCAGCAGCCATAACGCCGGGACAGGGGGATACGAGCAGTACTTC.

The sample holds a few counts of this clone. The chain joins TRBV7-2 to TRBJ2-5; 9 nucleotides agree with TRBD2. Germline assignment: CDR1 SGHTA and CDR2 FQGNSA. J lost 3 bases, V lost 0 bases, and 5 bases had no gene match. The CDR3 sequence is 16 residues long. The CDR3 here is CASSLASGGAKETQYF. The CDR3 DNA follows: TGTGCCAGCAGCTTAGCTAGCGGGGGAGCCAAAGAGACCCAGTACTTC.